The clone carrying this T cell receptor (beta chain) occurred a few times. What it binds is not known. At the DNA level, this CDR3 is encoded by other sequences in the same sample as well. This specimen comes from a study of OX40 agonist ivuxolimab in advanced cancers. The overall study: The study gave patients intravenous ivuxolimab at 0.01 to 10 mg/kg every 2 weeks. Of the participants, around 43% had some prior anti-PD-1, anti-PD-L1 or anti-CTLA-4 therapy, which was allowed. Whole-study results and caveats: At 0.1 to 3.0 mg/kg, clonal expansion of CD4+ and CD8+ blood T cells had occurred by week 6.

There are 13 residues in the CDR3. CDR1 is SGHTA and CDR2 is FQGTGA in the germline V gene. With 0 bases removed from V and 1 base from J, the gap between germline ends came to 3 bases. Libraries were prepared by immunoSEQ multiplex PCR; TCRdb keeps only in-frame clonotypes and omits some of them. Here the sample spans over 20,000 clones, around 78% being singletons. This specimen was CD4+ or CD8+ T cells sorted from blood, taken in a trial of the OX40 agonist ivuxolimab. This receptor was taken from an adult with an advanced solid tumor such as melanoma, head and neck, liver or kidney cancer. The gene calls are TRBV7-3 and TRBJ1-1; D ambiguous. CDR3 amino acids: CASSLTRNTEAFF. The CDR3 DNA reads TGTGCCAGCAGCTTAACCAGGAACACTGAAGCTTTCTTT.